The clone carrying this T cell receptor (beta chain) was observed once. Authors' analysis steps: Counts of nucleated cells, estimated from reference gene primer amplification, were obtained. Only in-frame clones appear in the TCRdb table, and some are missing; sequencing was by immunoSEQ multiplex PCR. V and J calls and clone size are copied from that table; D and trimming were computed from the DNA. The sample lists 40,000 to 45,000 clones; 85% to 95% were seen once. The data were obtained in a study of blood T cell repertoires in COVID-19. The wider study: The analysed material was cDNA or gDNA that came from T cells, B-cell-depleted T cells, or PBMCs.

The CDR3 runs to 16 residues. The receptor comes from a human donor in a cohort sampled during active COVID-19. Specimen: peripheral blood. V usage is TRBV21-1 and J usage is TRBJ2-1; no check of the table's D call, TRBD1, against the DNA was made. TRBV21-1 is noted as a pseudogene. In DNA, the CDR3 is TGTGCCAGCAGCCCTCCCGACAGGAGCTCCTACAATGAGCAGTTCTTC. Translating gives CASSPPDRSSYNEQFF.